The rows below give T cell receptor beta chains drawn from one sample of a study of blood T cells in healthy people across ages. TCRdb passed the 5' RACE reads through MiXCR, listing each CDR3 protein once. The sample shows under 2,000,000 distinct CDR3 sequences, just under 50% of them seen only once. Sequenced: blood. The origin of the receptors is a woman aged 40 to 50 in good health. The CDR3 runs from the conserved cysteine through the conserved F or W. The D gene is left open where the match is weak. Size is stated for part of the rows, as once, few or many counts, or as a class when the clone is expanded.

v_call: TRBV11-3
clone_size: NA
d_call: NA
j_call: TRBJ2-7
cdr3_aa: CASSKGDGEAYEQYF
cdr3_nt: TGTGCCAGCAGCAAGGGGGACGGTGAAGCCTACGAGCAGTACTTC

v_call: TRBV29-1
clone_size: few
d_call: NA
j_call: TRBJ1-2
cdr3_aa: CSASRTASYGYTF
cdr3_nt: TGCAGCGCCTCCCGGACAGCCAGCTATGGCTACACCTTC

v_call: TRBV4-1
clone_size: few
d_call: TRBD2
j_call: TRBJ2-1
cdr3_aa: CASSQDLGLAGEVVYNEQFF
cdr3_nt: TGCGCCAGCAGCCAAGACCTCGGACTAGCGGGGGAGGTGGTCTACAATGAGCAGTTCTTC

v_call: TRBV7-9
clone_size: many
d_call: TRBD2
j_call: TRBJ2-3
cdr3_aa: CASSSVAGALTDTQYF
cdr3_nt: TGTGCCAGCAGCTCCGTAGCGGGGGCCCTCACAGATACGCAGTATTTT

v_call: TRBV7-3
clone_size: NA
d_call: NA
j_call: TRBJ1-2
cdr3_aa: CASSLISGDGYTF
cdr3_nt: TGTGCCAGCAGCTTAATTTCAGGGGACGGCTACACCTTC

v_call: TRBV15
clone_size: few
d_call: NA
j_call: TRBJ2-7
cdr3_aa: CATREVGEYEQYF
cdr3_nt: TGTGCCACCAGAGAGGTTGGGGAATACGAGCAGTACTTC

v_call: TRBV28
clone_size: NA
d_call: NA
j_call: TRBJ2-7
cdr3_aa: CASIDASGYEQYF
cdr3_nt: TGTGCCTCAATCGACGCTTCGGGGTACGAGCAGTACTTC

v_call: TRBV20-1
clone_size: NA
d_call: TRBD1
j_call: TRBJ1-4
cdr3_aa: CSARTGPNEKLFF
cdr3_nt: TGCAGCGCACGGACAGGGCCGAATGAAAAACTGTTTTTT

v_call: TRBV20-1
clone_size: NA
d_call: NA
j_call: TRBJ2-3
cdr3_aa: CSARSISGDSSTDTQYF
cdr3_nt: TGCAGTGCTAGAAGTATTTCAGGGGACTCTAGCACAGATACGCAGTATTTT

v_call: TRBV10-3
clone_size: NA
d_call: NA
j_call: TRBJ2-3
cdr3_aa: CAISSVFGTDTQYF
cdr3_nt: TGTGCCATCAGTTCTGTTTTTGGCACAGATACGCAGTATTTT

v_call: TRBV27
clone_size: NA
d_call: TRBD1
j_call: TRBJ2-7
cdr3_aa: CASNTGGKSTSEQYF
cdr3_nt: TGTGCCAGCAATACAGGGGGCAAGTCGACCTCCGAGCAGTACTTC

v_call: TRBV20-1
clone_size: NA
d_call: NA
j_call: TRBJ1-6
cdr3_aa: CTAMGPYNSPLHF
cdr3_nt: TGCACCGCTATGGGCCCCTATAATTCACCCCTCCACTTT

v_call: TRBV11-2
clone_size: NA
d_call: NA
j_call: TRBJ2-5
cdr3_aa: CASSLGPGQTASETQYF
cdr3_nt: TGTGCCAGCAGCTTAGGTCCCGGGCAAACGGCAAGTGAGACCCAGTACTTC

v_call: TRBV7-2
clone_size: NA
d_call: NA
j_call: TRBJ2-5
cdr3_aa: CASSLIRTSQETQYF
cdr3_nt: TGTGCCAGCAGCTTAATTAGAACTAGCCAAGAGACCCAGTACTTC

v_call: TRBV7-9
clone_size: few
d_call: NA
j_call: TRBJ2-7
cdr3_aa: CASVDGRELIYEQYF
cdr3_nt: TGTGCCAGCGTGGACGGTCGGGAATTGATCTACGAGCAGTACTTC

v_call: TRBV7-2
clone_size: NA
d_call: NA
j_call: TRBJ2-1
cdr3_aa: CANSLDLTPSYNEQFF
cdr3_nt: TGTGCCAACAGCTTGGACCTTACTCCCTCCTACAATGAGCAGTTCTTC

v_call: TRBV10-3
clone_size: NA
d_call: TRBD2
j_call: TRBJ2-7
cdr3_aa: CAISESGLAGGAPSTYEQYF
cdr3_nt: TGTGCCATCAGTGAGTCGGGACTAGCGGGGGGCGCGCCCTCTACCTACGAGCAGTACTTC

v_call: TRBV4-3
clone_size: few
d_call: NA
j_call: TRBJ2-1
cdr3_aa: CASSQEPAGDLEQFF
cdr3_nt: TGCGCCAGCAGCCAAGAACCGGCAGGGGACCTTGAGCAGTTCTTC

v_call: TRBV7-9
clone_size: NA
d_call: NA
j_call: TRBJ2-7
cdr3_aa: CASSRPVGSYEQYF
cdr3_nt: TGTGCCAGCAGCCGCCCAGTGGGTTCCTACGAGCAGTACTTC

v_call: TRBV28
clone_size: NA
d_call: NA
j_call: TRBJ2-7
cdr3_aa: CASSLGDRQVNYEQYF
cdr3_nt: TGTGCCAGCAGTTTGGGGGACCGACAAGTCAACTACGAGCAGTACTTC

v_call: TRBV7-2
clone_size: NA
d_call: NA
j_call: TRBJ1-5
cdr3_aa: CASSKDPGHLYQPQHF
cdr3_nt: TGTGCCAGCAGCAAAGACCCGGGACATCTTTATCAGCCCCAGCATTTT

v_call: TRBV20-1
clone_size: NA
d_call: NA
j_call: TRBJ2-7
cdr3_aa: CSARDHIGLADEQYF
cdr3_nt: TGCAGTGCTAGAGATCATATAGGGCTAGCAGACGAGCAGTACTTC

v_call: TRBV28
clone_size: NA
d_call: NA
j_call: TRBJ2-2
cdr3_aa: CASSLTWAALSNTGELFF
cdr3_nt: TGTGCCAGCAGTTTAACATGGGCGGCACTTTCGAACACCGGGGAGCTGTTTTTT

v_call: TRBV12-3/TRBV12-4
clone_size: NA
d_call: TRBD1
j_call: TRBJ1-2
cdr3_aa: CAGSQAGTGAYGYTF
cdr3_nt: TGTGCCGGCAGTCAAGCCGGGACAGGGGCCTATGGCTACACCTTC

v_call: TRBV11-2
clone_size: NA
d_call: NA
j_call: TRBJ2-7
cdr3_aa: CASSFGGRDDEQYF
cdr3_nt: TGTGCCAGCAGCTTTGGTGGACGGGACGACGAGCAGTACTTC

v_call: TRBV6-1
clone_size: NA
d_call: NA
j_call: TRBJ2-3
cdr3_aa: CASSRAGVVTDTQYF
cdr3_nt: TGTGCCAGCAGTAGGGCAGGGGTAGTTACAGATACGCAGTATTTT

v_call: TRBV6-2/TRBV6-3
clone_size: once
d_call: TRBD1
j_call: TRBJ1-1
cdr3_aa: CASSYSGQGVQAFF
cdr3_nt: TGTGCCAGCAGTTACTCAGGACAGGGGGTACAAGCTTTCTTT

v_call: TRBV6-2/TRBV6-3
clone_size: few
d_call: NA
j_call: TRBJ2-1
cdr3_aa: CASSYERDNEQFF
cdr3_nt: TGTGCCAGCAGTTACGAAAGGGACAATGAGCAGTTCTTC

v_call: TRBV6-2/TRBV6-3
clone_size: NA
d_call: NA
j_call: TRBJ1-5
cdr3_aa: CAGSLATTPQHF
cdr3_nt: TGTGCCGGCAGCCTCGCTACAACTCCCCAGCATTTT

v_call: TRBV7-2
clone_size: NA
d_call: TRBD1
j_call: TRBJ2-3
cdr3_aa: CASSLEGRTGADTQYF
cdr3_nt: TGTGCCAGCAGCTTAGAAGGGCGGACAGGAGCAGATACGCAGTATTTT

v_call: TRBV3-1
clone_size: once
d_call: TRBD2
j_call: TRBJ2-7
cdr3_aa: CASSLRLTSAGGPSGYEQYF
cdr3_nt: TGTGCCAGCAGCCTCCGCCTGACTAGCGCGGGGGGGCCTTCTGGTTACGAGCAGTACTTC

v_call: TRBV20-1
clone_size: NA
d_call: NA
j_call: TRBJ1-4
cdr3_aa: CSARDDRTELFF
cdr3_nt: TGCAGTGCTAGAGATGACAGGACTGAACTGTTTTTT

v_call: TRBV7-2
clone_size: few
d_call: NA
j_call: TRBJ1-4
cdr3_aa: CASSSWVQAGEKLFF
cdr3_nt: TGTGCCAGCAGCTCATGGGTCCAGGCTGGGGAAAAACTGTTTTTT

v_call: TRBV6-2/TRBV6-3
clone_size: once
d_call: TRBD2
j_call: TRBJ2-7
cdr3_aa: CASSSTHVGTTYEQYF
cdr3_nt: TGTGCCAGCAGTTCCACCCATGTCGGGACTACCTACGAGCAGTACTTC

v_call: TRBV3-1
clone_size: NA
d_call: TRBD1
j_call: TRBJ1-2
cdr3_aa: CASSQPSPGQGFMGYTF
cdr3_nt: TGTGCCAGCAGCCAGCCATCCCCGGGACAGGGTTTTATGGGCTACACCTTC

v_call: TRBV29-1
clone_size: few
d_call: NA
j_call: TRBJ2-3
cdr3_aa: CSAEGGSSTDTQYF
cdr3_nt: TGCAGCGCCGAGGGGGGTTCTAGCACAGATACGCAGTATTTT

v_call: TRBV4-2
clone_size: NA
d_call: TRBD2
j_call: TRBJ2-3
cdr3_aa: CASSQEFSGGERDTQYF
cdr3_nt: TGTGCCAGCAGCCAAGAATTTAGCGGGGGGGAAAGAGATACGCAGTATTTT

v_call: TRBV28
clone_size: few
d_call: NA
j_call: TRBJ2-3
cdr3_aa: CASSLRRVTQYF
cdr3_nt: TGTGCCAGCAGTTTAAGGAGGGTCACGCAGTATTTT

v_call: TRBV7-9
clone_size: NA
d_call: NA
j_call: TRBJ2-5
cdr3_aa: CAGSLARPQETQYF
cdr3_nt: TGTGCCGGCAGCTTAGCCCGACCCCAAGAGACCCAGTACTTC

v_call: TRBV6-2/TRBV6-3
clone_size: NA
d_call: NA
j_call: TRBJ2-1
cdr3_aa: CAGSLGQLQYNEQFF
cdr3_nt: TGTGCCGGCAGTTTAGGACAGCTACAATACAATGAGCAGTTCTTC

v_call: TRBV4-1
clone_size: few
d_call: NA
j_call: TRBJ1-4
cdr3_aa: CASSQVHDEKLFF
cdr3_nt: TGCGCCAGCAGCCAGGTGCATGATGAAAAACTGTTTTTT

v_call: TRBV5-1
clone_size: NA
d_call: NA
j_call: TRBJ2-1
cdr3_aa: CASSLTFEGEQFF
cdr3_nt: TGCGCCAGCAGCTTGACGTTTGAGGGTGAGCAGTTCTTC

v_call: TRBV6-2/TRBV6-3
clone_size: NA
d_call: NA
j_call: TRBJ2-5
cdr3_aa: CASSYAGLAPILETQYF
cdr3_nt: TGTGCCAGCAGCTATGCCGGGCTAGCGCCGATCCTAGAGACCCAGTACTTC

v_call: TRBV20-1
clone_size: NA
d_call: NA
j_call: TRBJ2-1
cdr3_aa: CSASSSFERLLNEQFF
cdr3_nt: TGCAGTGCTAGTTCTTCGTTCGAGAGGTTATTAAATGAGCAGTTCTTC

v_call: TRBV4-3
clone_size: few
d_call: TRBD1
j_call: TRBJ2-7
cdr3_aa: CASSQRGGADEQYF
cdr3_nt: TGCGCCAGCAGCCAAAGAGGGGGCGCGGACGAGCAGTACTTC

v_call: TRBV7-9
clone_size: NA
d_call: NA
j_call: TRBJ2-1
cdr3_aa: CASSLPRTRINEQFF
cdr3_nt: TGTGCCAGCAGCTTACCACGGACAAGGATCAATGAGCAGTTCTTC

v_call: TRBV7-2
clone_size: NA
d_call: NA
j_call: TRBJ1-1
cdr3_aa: CASSLEGYNTEAFF
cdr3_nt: TGTGCCAGCAGCTTAGAGGGTTACAACACTGAAGCTTTCTTT

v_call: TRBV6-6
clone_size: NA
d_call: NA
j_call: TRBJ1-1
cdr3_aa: CATNDFMNTEAFF
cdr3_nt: TGTGCCACCAACGACTTCATGAACACTGAAGCTTTCTTT